A single sample is the source of the 26 T cell receptor beta chains below, sequenced in a study of T cell responses to AZD1222 COVID-19 vaccine. TCRdb's copy holds only in-frame clones and misses some; the assay was immunoSEQ multiplex PCR. Found here are about 78,000 clones, around 87% of them singletons; the top ten hold about 22%. Sequencing was performed on peripheral blood, taken on day 0 of AZD1222 vaccination. All receptors come from an adult in good health.

V is TRBV27 and J is TRBJ1-3; D remains unclear. Germline CDR1 reads MNHEY; CDR2 reads SMNVEV (reference sequence). The germline V and J ends were trimmed by 6 bases and 7 bases, with 16 bases remaining between them. CDR3 length equals 14 residues. As DNA, the CDR3 is TGTGCCAGCAGCCCTCTCCAGGAGAGGAACACCATATATTTT. This codes for CASSPLQERNTIYF.

The chain joins TRBV6-2 or TRBV6-3 to TRBJ1-5, with a possible D match to TRBD1 (5 bases). Trimming removed 6 bases at V and 4 bases at J, with 16 bases between. Per the germline V gene, CDR1 is MNHEY and CDR2 is SVGEGT. The CDR3 covers 15 residues. The CDR3 sequence is CASSRGRILNQPQHF. The CDR3 nucleotides are TGTGCCAGCAGCCGGGGCAGGATATTAAATCAGCCCCAGCATTTT.

This clone showed up just a few times. V is TRBV30 and J is TRBJ2-2; no definite D call. Germline V lookup: CDR1 GTSNPN, CDR2 SVGIG (reference sequence). V dropped 2 bases and J dropped 6 bases, with 16 bases sitting between them. The CDR3 runs 15 residues. This CDR3 reads CAWSRHTLGAGELFF. CDR3 DNA: TGTGCCTGGAGTCGTCATACACTGGGCGCCGGGGAGCTGTTTTTT.

This chain connects TRBV11-3 to TRBJ2-1, with D tentatively TRBD1 (6 bases). The CDR3 length is 16 residues. In germline, CDR1 is SGHNT, CDR2 YENEEA. The ends were cut back, 5 bases at V and 4 bases at J, with 18 bases in the middle. CDR3 nucleotides: TGTGCCAGCAGCCTTCCACAGGGAATGGCTTACAATGAGCAGTTCTTC. This codes for CASSLPQGMAYNEQFF. The full variable domain, rest sourced from reference TRBV11-3 and TRBJ2-1, is EAGVVQSPRYKIIEKKQPVAFWCNPISGHNTLYWYLQNLGQGPELLIRYENEEAVDDSQLPKDRFSAERLKGVDSTLKIQPAELGDSAVYLCASSLPQGMAYNEQFFGPGTRLTVL.

The CDR3 loop reads CSVEMPDRVYNEQFF. Here the CDR3 DNA reads TGCAGCGTTGAAATGCCGGACAGGGTTTACAATGAGCAGTTCTTC. The chain uses TRBV29-1 and TRBJ2-1; 8 bases line up with TRBD1. The CDR3 is 15 amino acids. The germline V gene encodes CDR1 SQVTM and CDR2 ANQGSEA. J lost 4 bases, V lost 2 bases, and 7 bases had no gene match.

This clone has only one observation. The rearrangement links TRBV4-1 to TRBJ2-3, with 8 nucleotides matching TRBD1. J gave up 5 bases and V 0 bases, and 4 bases lay outside the gene matches. Germline V gene data show CDR1 as MGHRA and CDR2 as YSYEKL. CDR3 length equals 15 residues. The CDR3 DNA reads as TGCGCCAGCAGCCAAGAGGGACAGGTACTAGATACGCAGTATTTT. This sequence encodes CASSQEGQVLDTQYF.

The chain carries TRBV27 and TRBJ2-5; D gene uncertain. V was clipped by 2 bases and J by 4 bases, with 8 bases between them. This CDR3 contains 13 residues. Germline V gene data show CDR1 as MNHEY and CDR2 as SMNVEV (reference sequence). The CDR3 sequence: CASSLEDGETQYF. CDR3 nucleotides: TGTGCCAGCAGTTTAGAAGACGGAGAGACCCAGTACTTC.

The V call is TRBV2, the J call TRBJ2-1; D uncertain. In germline, CDR1 is SNHLY, CDR2 FYNNEI. The V end lost 9 bases, the J end lost 4 bases, and 13 bases lay between the germline ends. This CDR3 contains 13 residues. The CDR3, as DNA: TGTGCCAGTATAAAGTCAGGTTACAATGAGCAGTTCTTC. Protein product: CASIKSGYNEQFF.

The chain combines TRBV5-8 with TRBJ2-2, with D possibly TRBD1 on 5 matching bases. Germline loops: CDR1 SGHTS, CDR2 YDEGEE. The V end lost 3 bases, the J end lost 0 bases, and 15 bases lay between the germline ends. CDR3 length: 17 amino acids. In nucleotides, the CDR3 is TGTGCCAGCAGCTCAGGGAACTCGTTCGCGAACACCGGGGAGCTGTTTTTT. Protein product: CASSSGNSFANTGELFF.

This clone was detected only once. J is TRBJ2-1 and V is TRBV6-6, with 7 bases lining up with TRBD2. From germline, CDR1 is MNHNY and CDR2 SVGAGI (reference sequence). The trim removed 5 bases at V and 7 bases at J, leaving 14 bases unmatched. This CDR3 region has 16 residues. The CDR3 is CASSRLEGGPRNEQFF. CDR3 nucleotide sequence: TGTGCCAGCAGTCGGTTGGAGGGAGGGCCGAGAAATGAGCAGTTCTTC.

The table lists this clone with a few counts. Other DNA sequences of this sample code for an identical CDR3. The chain joins TRBV7-2 to TRBJ1-2, with D unresolved. This CDR3 is built from 13 residues. With 3 bases removed from V and 0 bases from J, the gap between germline ends came to 5 bases. Germline-derived CDR1 and CDR2 are SGHTA and FQGNSA. The CDR3, as DNA: TGTGCCAGCAGCTTGGACTCTAACTATGGCTACACCTTC. It is translated as CASSLDSNYGYTF.

The chain recombines TRBV12-3 or TRBV12-4 with TRBJ2-5, with TRBD2 identical over 8 bases. Losses at the gene ends were 4 bases for V and 7 bases for J; bases not matched to a gene: 5. The CDR3 spans 13 residues. CDR3 sequence reads: CASSYTSGRTQYF. CDR3 sequence (DNA): TGTGCCAGCAGTTATACTAGCGGTCGGACCCAGTACTTC.

V usage is TRBV3-1 (or the pseudogene TRBV3-2) and J usage is TRBJ2-1, with no clear D. Per germline, CDR1 LGHDT and CDR2 YNNKEL (reference sequence). With 8 bases removed from V and 10 bases from J, the gap between germline ends came to 12 bases. The CDR3 length is 11 residues. The CDR3 DNA reads TGTGCCAGCGGTTGGCTTGGGGAGCAGTTCTTC. Translating gives CASGWLGEQFF.

This chain uses TRBV19 with TRBJ1-1; tentative D call: TRBD1 (5 bases). Trimming removed 5 bases at V and 1 base at J, with 11 bases between. The V gene's germline CDR1 is LNHDA and CDR2 SQIVND (reference sequence). The CDR3 is 14 residues long. The CDR3 DNA reads as TGTGCCAGTAGTCCCTGGGGGGGGAACACTGAAGCTTTCTTT. Its protein product is CASSPWGGNTEAFF.

The chain links TRBV7-6 to TRBJ2-1; 7 nucleotides match TRBD2. V lost 5 bases, J lost 5 bases, and 9 bases stayed unmatched. CDR1 and CDR2 (germline): SGHVS, FNYEAQ. The CDR3 covers 15 residues. In nucleotides, the CDR3 is TGTGCCAGCAGCAAGACTAGCCCCTTCAACAATGAGCAGTTCTTC. Translating it yields CASSKTSPFNNEQFF.

The chain couples TRBV6-5 to TRBJ1-1; no clear D gene. V gave up 8 bases and J gave up 0 bases, with 13 bases separating them. The CDR3 has 14 amino acids. Germline lookup yields CDR1 MNHEY and CDR2 SVGAGI. DNA of the CDR3: TGTGCCAGCGCTTACTTAGGGATGAACACTGAAGCTTTCTTT. Translation: CASAYLGMNTEAFF.

The count of this clone is one. J is TRBJ2-3 and V is TRBV19, with 7 bases identical to TRBD2. Germline values: CDR1 LNHDA, CDR2 SQIVND (reference sequence). There are 16 residues in the CDR3. V shed 4 bases and J 3 bases; nucleotides not matched to a gene: 10. In DNA, the CDR3 is TGTGCCAGTAGTAACCCTGGCGGGAGAGGAACAGATACGCAGTATTTT. Amino acid sequence: CASSNPGGRGTDTQYF.

This sequence joins TRBV15 and TRBJ2-7, with TRBD1 as a possible D gene (6 bases). Looked up from germline, CDR1 is LNHNV and CDR2 is YYDKDF (reference sequence). The CDR3 covers 13 residues. Trimming stripped 5 bases from V and 1 base from J, with 9 bases between. The CDR3 reads CATSGDRSYEQYF. For the CDR3, the DNA is TGTGCCACCAGCGGTGACAGGTCCTACGAGCAGTACTTC.

The chain joins TRBV2 to TRBJ2-1, with 9 positions matching TRBD1. The CDR3 loop spans 16 amino acids. Losses at the gene ends were 4 bases for V and 2 bases for J; bases not matched to a gene: 6. Germline CDR1 reads SNHLY; CDR2 reads FYNNEI. The CDR3 reads CASSGAGDRAYNEQFF. The CDR3 coding sequence is TGTGCCAGCAGTGGAGCAGGGGACAGGGCCTACAATGAGCAGTTCTTC.

This clone was seen more than once but under ten times. V is TRBV28 and J is TRBJ2-3; 9 bases fit TRBD1. The CDR3 is 17 residues long. Losses at the gene ends were 5 bases for V and 3 bases for J; bases not matched to a gene: 12. In germline, CDR1 is MDHEN, CDR2 SYDVKM. In DNA form, the CDR3 reads TGTGCCAGCAGTGAGGCGGGACAGGGTGGAAGGACAGATACGCAGTATTTT. Protein: CASSEAGQGGRTDTQYF.

The CDR3 spells CASSSTDSQSQAFF. CDR3 in DNA: TGTGCCAGCAGTTCGACGGACAGCCAGTCCCAAGCTTTCTTT. This chain joins TRBV6-6 and TRBJ1-1, with D possibly matching TRBD1 (6 bases). CDR1 and CDR2 (germline): MNHNY, SVGAGI (reference sequence). The CDR3 is 14 residues long. The V and J ends lost 4 bases and 9 bases respectively, with 18 bases between them.

In this sample, this clone turned up once. The chain carries TRBV23-1 and TRBJ2-5, with 10 nucleotides matching TRBD1. TRBV23-1 is an open reading frame whose function is uncertain. The CDR3 loop spans 20 amino acids. V was pared by 0 bases and J by 0 bases, with 13 bases of the junction left unmatched. CDR3 amino acids: CASSQSGGDRGLKDQETQYF. CDR3 in DNA: TGCGCCAGCAGTCAATCGGGGGGTGACAGGGGGCTAAAAGACCAAGAGACCCAGTACTTC.

This clone was detected once. The V gene is TRBV7-8, the J gene TRBJ1-1; weak D call: TRBD1 (5 bases). This CDR3 comprises 17 residues. Trimming stripped 3 bases from V and 9 bases from J, with 26 bases between. CDR1 and CDR2 from the germline V gene are SGHVS and FQNEAQ. The DNA for the CDR3 is TGTGCCAGCAGCTTGGGGGGAAAAGTTACAGAATATGCCAAAGCTTTCTTT. It encodes CASSLGGKVTEYAKAFF.

The chain links TRBV18 to TRBJ1-4; 9 nucleotides agree with TRBD1. There are 17 residues in the CDR3. Germline V CDR1 and CDR2: KGHSH, LQKENI. V dropped 1 base and J dropped 10; count of bases not matched to a gene: 13. The CDR3 region is CASSPQGLTGGQGKLFF. The CDR3 DNA follows: TGTGCCAGCTCACCACAAGGCCTAACAGGGGGCCAAGGAAAACTGTTTTTT.

The chain employs TRBV5-8 and TRBJ2-1, with 14 bases that match TRBD2. The germline V gene has CDR1 SGHTS and CDR2 YDEGEE. The CDR3 loop spans 15 amino acids. With 4 bases clipped from V and 5 bases from J, the junction kept 2 bases outside the gene matches. Here the CDR3 reads CASSRGLAGDNEQFF. The CDR3 DNA is TGTGCCAGCAGCAGGGGACTAGCGGGAGACAATGAGCAGTTCTTC.

The table lists this clone with a few counts. The CDR3 nucleotides are TGCGCCAGCAGCCTCGCGGCCGGGACTGCGGGGGGTCCCGAGCAGTACTTC. Protein product: CASSLAAGTAGGPEQYF. This chain uses TRBV5-1 with TRBJ2-7; 8 bases map to TRBD2. Looked up from germline, CDR1 is SGHRS and CDR2 is YFSETQ. The length of the CDR3 is 17 residues. V shed 4 bases and J 6 bases; nucleotides not matched to a gene: 18.